Listed below are T cell receptor beta chains from one sample, sequenced in a study of early T cells in non-severe SARS-CoV-2 infection. One entry per CDR3 protein, called by TCRdb with MiXCR from the 5' RACE reads. The table lists around 82,000 distinct CDR3 sequences, under 15% of them singletons. The sequenced sample was whole blood. Receptors originate from an adult who was a healthcare worker with PCR-confirmed SARS-CoV-2 infection or an uninfected control (not recorded which). Each CDR3 is given with its conserved first and last residue. D genes are given only for firm matches. For some rows the clone size is stated as once, few or many, or as a class when expanded; others skip it.

cdr3_aa: CASSLDWAGASNYGYTF
cdr3_nt: TGTGCCAGCAGCTTAGATTGGGCAGGAGCCTCTAACTATGGCTACACCTTC
v_call: TRBV7-9
clone_size: few
d_call: NA
j_call: TRBJ1-2

cdr3_aa: CAWSVFNPDRAAKNIQYF
cdr3_nt: TGTGCCTGGAGTGTATTTAACCCGGACCGAGCAGCCAAAAACATTCAGTACTTC
v_call: TRBV30
clone_size: NA
d_call: NA
j_call: TRBJ2-4

cdr3_aa: CASSQVQTEAFF
cdr3_nt: TGTGCCAGCAGCCAAGTACAGACTGAAGCTTTCTTT
v_call: TRBV3-1
clone_size: few
d_call: NA
j_call: TRBJ1-1

cdr3_aa: CASETQRTDTQYF
cdr3_nt: TGTGCCAGCGAGACACAGCGCACAGATACGCAGTATTTT
v_call: TRBV3-1
clone_size: few
d_call: NA
j_call: TRBJ2-3

cdr3_aa: CATSSASSYNEQFF
cdr3_nt: TGTGCCACCAGTTCAGCTAGCTCCTACAATGAGCAGTTCTTC
v_call: TRBV24-1
clone_size: many
d_call: NA
j_call: TRBJ2-1

cdr3_aa: CSVARALNQPQHF
cdr3_nt: TGCAGCGTTGCTAGGGCGCTCAATCAGCCCCAGCATTTT
v_call: TRBV29-1
clone_size: NA
d_call: NA
j_call: TRBJ1-5

cdr3_aa: CAIRTFSVAGTDTQYF
cdr3_nt: TGTGCCATCAGAACATTTTCTGTAGCGGGCACAGATACGCAGTATTTT
v_call: TRBV10-3
clone_size: many
d_call: NA
j_call: TRBJ2-3

cdr3_aa: CASSDIPSTEAFF
cdr3_nt: TGTGCCAGCAGTGATATCCCGAGCACTGAAGCTTTCTTT
v_call: TRBV2
clone_size: NA
d_call: NA
j_call: TRBJ1-1

cdr3_aa: CASSRDRVLYGYTF
cdr3_nt: TGTGCCAGCAGCCGGGACAGGGTGCTCTATGGCTACACCTTC
v_call: TRBV28
clone_size: NA
d_call: TRBD1
j_call: TRBJ1-2

cdr3_aa: CSAANGVANTGELFF
cdr3_nt: TGCAGTGCCGCGAACGGGGTCGCTAACACCGGGGAGCTGTTTTTT
v_call: TRBV20-1
clone_size: NA
d_call: NA
j_call: TRBJ2-2

cdr3_aa: CSVITGGAYNEQFF
cdr3_nt: TGCAGCGTTATAACAGGTGGTGCCTACAATGAGCAGTTCTTC
v_call: TRBV29-1
clone_size: NA
d_call: NA
j_call: TRBJ2-1

cdr3_aa: CASSENWTGELFF
cdr3_nt: TGCGCCAGCAGTGAGAATTGGACCGGGGAGCTGTTTTTT
v_call: TRBV10-2
clone_size: few
d_call: NA
j_call: TRBJ2-2

cdr3_aa: CASSFLSAKAKNIQYF
cdr3_nt: TGTGCCAGCAGTTTTCTTTCAGCAAAAGCCAAAAACATTCAGTACTTC
v_call: TRBV12-3/TRBV12-4
clone_size: NA
d_call: NA
j_call: TRBJ2-4

cdr3_aa: CASSYSIDHGGVTEAFF
cdr3_nt: TGTGCCAGCAGTTACTCGATCGATCACGGAGGGGTCACTGAAGCTTTCTTT
v_call: TRBV6-5
clone_size: NA
d_call: NA
j_call: TRBJ1-1

cdr3_aa: CSVAMYNGAFF
cdr3_nt: TGCAGCGTTGCAATGTACAACGGGGCTTTCTTT
v_call: TRBV29-1
clone_size: few
d_call: NA
j_call: TRBJ1-1

cdr3_aa: CAISKGTSGSQETQYF
cdr3_nt: TGTGCCATCAGTAAAGGGACTAGCGGGAGTCAAGAGACCCAGTACTTC
v_call: TRBV10-3
clone_size: NA
d_call: TRBD2
j_call: TRBJ2-5

cdr3_aa: CASSFGQGPQETQYF
cdr3_nt: TGTGCCAGCAGCTTTGGGCAGGGACCTCAAGAGACCCAGTACTTC
v_call: TRBV7-3
clone_size: NA
d_call: NA
j_call: TRBJ2-5

cdr3_aa: CASSSWGGSYNEQFF
cdr3_nt: TGTGCCAGCAGCTCTTGGGGGGGCTCCTACAATGAGCAGTTCTTC
v_call: TRBV5-6
clone_size: many
d_call: TRBD2
j_call: TRBJ2-1

cdr3_aa: CASSYKPGLTGELFF
cdr3_nt: TGTGCCAGCAGTTACAAACCCGGGCTCACCGGGGAGCTGTTTTTT
v_call: TRBV7-2
clone_size: NA
d_call: NA
j_call: TRBJ2-2

cdr3_aa: CASSLVEGEQFF
cdr3_nt: TGTGCCAGCAGCTTAGTTGAGGGTGAGCAGTTCTTC
v_call: TRBV11-1
clone_size: NA
d_call: NA
j_call: TRBJ2-1

cdr3_aa: CASSNRMNTEAFF
cdr3_nt: TGTGCCAGCAGCAACAGGATGAACACTGAAGCTTTCTTT
v_call: TRBV2
clone_size: few
d_call: NA
j_call: TRBJ1-1

cdr3_aa: CSARGPGGALHEQFF
cdr3_nt: TGCAGTGCTAGGGGCCCGGGGGGGGCGCTTCATGAGCAGTTCTTC
v_call: TRBV20-1
clone_size: many
d_call: TRBD2
j_call: TRBJ2-1

cdr3_aa: CASSLVSAGAETQYF
cdr3_nt: TGCGCCAGCAGCTTGGTTTCAGCGGGGGCTGAGACCCAGTACTTC
v_call: TRBV5-1
clone_size: few
d_call: TRBD2
j_call: TRBJ2-5

cdr3_aa: CSADGQSPGELFF
cdr3_nt: TGCAGTGCTGATGGACAGTCACCGGGGGAGCTGTTTTTT
v_call: TRBV20-1
clone_size: NA
d_call: NA
j_call: TRBJ2-2

cdr3_aa: CASKHHTDTQYF
cdr3_nt: TGTGCCAGCAAGCACCACACAGATACGCAGTATTTT
v_call: TRBV11-2
clone_size: NA
d_call: NA
j_call: TRBJ2-3

cdr3_aa: CASSFTIRSPLHF
cdr3_nt: TGTGCCAGCAGTTTTACTATTCGGTCACCCCTCCACTTT
v_call: TRBV7-3
clone_size: few
d_call: NA
j_call: TRBJ1-6

cdr3_aa: CASSTGTGATTNYGYTF
cdr3_nt: TGTGCCAGTAGTACCGGGACAGGGGCCACCACTAACTATGGCTACACCTTC
v_call: TRBV19
clone_size: NA
d_call: TRBD1
j_call: TRBJ1-2

cdr3_aa: CASSNVNQETQYF
cdr3_nt: TGTGCCAGCAGTAATGTCAACCAAGAGACCCAGTACTTC
v_call: TRBV28
clone_size: few
d_call: NA
j_call: TRBJ2-5

cdr3_aa: CASSINRIYGYTF
cdr3_nt: TGTGCCAGTAGTATCAACAGGATCTATGGCTACACCTTC
v_call: TRBV19
clone_size: NA
d_call: NA
j_call: TRBJ1-2

cdr3_aa: CSARLAGAGRETQYF
cdr3_nt: TGCAGTGCCAGACTAGCGGGGGCGGGGAGGGAGACCCAGTACTTC
v_call: TRBV20-1
clone_size: NA
d_call: TRBD2
j_call: TRBJ2-5

cdr3_aa: CASSLGQGQDTQYF
cdr3_nt: TGTGCCAGCAGCTTAGGACAGGGCCAAGATACGCAGTATTTT
v_call: TRBV7-6
clone_size: many
d_call: TRBD1
j_call: TRBJ2-3

cdr3_aa: CASSRSGTRAWGNTIYF
cdr3_nt: TGTGCCAGCAGCCGATCCGGGACACGGGCGTGGGGAAACACCATATATTTT
v_call: TRBV14
clone_size: many
d_call: NA
j_call: TRBJ1-3

cdr3_aa: CSARGYRTSYTDTQYF
cdr3_nt: TGCAGTGCTAGAGGTTATCGGACCTCGTACACAGATACGCAGTATTTT
v_call: TRBV20-1
clone_size: many
d_call: NA
j_call: TRBJ2-3

cdr3_aa: CATSRDHRDTQYF
cdr3_nt: TGTGCCACCAGCAGAGATCACAGAGATACGCAGTATTTT
v_call: TRBV15
clone_size: NA
d_call: NA
j_call: TRBJ2-3

cdr3_aa: CSAGGGNQPQHF
cdr3_nt: TGCAGTGCAGGGGGTGGCAATCAGCCCCAGCATTTT
v_call: TRBV20-1
clone_size: many
d_call: NA
j_call: TRBJ1-5

cdr3_aa: CASGMDRAGNTIYF
cdr3_nt: TGTGCTAGTGGGATGGACAGGGCTGGAAACACCATATATTTT
v_call: TRBV12-5
clone_size: few
d_call: TRBD1
j_call: TRBJ1-3

cdr3_aa: CASSLNSAGELFF
cdr3_nt: TGTGCCAGCAGCTTAAACTCGGCCGGGGAGCTGTTTTTT
v_call: TRBV7-3
clone_size: NA
d_call: NA
j_call: TRBJ2-2

cdr3_aa: CASSFSLAPNTGELFF
cdr3_nt: TGTGCCAGCAGTTTCTCGCTAGCCCCGAACACCGGGGAGCTGTTTTTT
v_call: TRBV12-3/TRBV12-4
clone_size: NA
d_call: NA
j_call: TRBJ2-2

cdr3_aa: CASTPSLAGTGELFF
cdr3_nt: TGTGCCAGCACCCCTTCACTAGCGGGGACCGGGGAGCTGTTTTTT
v_call: TRBV7-6
clone_size: NA
d_call: TRBD2
j_call: TRBJ2-2

cdr3_aa: CASSLASRDTQYF
cdr3_nt: TGTGCCAGCAGCCTAGCTTCAAGAGATACGCAGTATTTT
v_call: TRBV12-3/TRBV12-4
clone_size: few
d_call: NA
j_call: TRBJ2-3

cdr3_aa: CASSPGYTEAFF
cdr3_nt: TGTGCCAGCAGTCCGGGATACACTGAAGCTTTCTTT
v_call: TRBV6-5
clone_size: NA
d_call: NA
j_call: TRBJ1-1

cdr3_aa: CASSLDGIQPQHF
cdr3_nt: TGTGCCAGCAGCTTAGATGGGATACAGCCCCAGCATTTT
v_call: TRBV7-2
clone_size: few
d_call: NA
j_call: TRBJ1-5

cdr3_aa: CASSLGQGGNQETQYF
cdr3_nt: TGTGCCAGCAGCCTGGGACAGGGAGGAAACCAAGAGACCCAGTACTTC
v_call: TRBV28
clone_size: NA
d_call: TRBD1
j_call: TRBJ2-5

cdr3_aa: CASSPRQISEAFF
cdr3_nt: TGTGCCAGCTCACCACGACAGATTAGTGAAGCTTTCTTT
v_call: TRBV18
clone_size: many
d_call: NA
j_call: TRBJ1-1

cdr3_aa: CASSRRTSETQYF
cdr3_nt: TGTGCCAGCAGCCGTCGGACATCAGAGACCCAGTACTTC
v_call: TRBV7-6
clone_size: NA
d_call: NA
j_call: TRBJ2-5

cdr3_aa: CASDRGVYQETQYF
cdr3_nt: TGTGCCAGCGACAGGGGAGTTTACCAAGAGACCCAGTACTTC
v_call: TRBV6-1
clone_size: few
d_call: TRBD1
j_call: TRBJ2-5

cdr3_aa: CATSLARGTDTQYF
cdr3_nt: TGTGCCACCTCCCTAGCCCGCGGCACAGATACGCAGTATTTT
v_call: TRBV24-1
clone_size: NA
d_call: NA
j_call: TRBJ2-3

cdr3_aa: CASRERGFTEAFF
cdr3_nt: TGTGCCAGCAGGGAAAGGGGTTTCACTGAAGCTTTCTTT
v_call: TRBV6-5
clone_size: many
d_call: NA
j_call: TRBJ1-1

cdr3_aa: CSAPLSGQGRLEAFF
cdr3_nt: TGCAGTGCTCCATTATCAGGACAGGGGCGATTAGAAGCTTTCTTT
v_call: TRBV20-1
clone_size: many
d_call: TRBD1
j_call: TRBJ1-1

cdr3_aa: CASSGDNSPLHF
cdr3_nt: TGTGCCAGCAGCGGGGATAATTCACCCCTCCACTTT
v_call: TRBV2
clone_size: few
d_call: NA
j_call: TRBJ1-6

cdr3_aa: CASSQGKNYGYTF
cdr3_nt: TGTGCCAGCAGCCAGGGGAAGAACTATGGCTACACCTTC
v_call: TRBV5-6
clone_size: NA
d_call: NA
j_call: TRBJ1-2